A selection of T cell receptor beta chains follows, all from one sample in a study of cytomegalovirus exposure and HLA in healthy donors. Using immunoSEQ multiplex PCR, the repertoire was profiled, and TCRdb retains in-frame clones only, with some absent. The table shows some 160,000 clones, with 84% occurring only once. Sequenced: PBMCs. All receptors derive from a boy younger than 10 in good health and CMV-seronegative. The CDR3 runs from the conserved cysteine through the conserved F or W. A D gene is named only where the DNA matches it firmly. Clone sizes are given selectively: once, few, many, or a class where the clone is expanded.

v_gene,d_gene,j_gene,abundance,CDR3aa,CDR3nt
TRBV7-8,TRBD1,TRBJ2-1,NA,CASSSDRAEQFF,TGTGCCAGCAGCTCGGACAGGGCCGAGCAGTTCTTC
TRBV11-2,NA,TRBJ2-2,NA,CASKQGANTGELFF,TGTGCCAGCAAACAGGGCGCGAACACCGGGGAGCTGTTTTTT
TRBV15,TRBD1,TRBJ1-1,NA,CATSREADRANTEAFF,TGTGCCACCAGCAGAGAAGCGGACAGGGCGAACACTGAAGCTTTCTTT
TRBV5-6,TRBD1,TRBJ2-7,NA,CASLDRVTYEQYF,TGTGCCAGCCTCGACAGGGTCACCTACGAGCAGTACTTC
TRBV6-1,TRBD1,TRBJ2-7,few,CASGGGTGGFYEQYF,TGTGCCAGCGGCGGGGGGACAGGGGGCTTCTACGAGCAGTACTTC
TRBV27,TRBD1,TRBJ1-4,NA,CASSLTGQRLATNEKLFF,TGTGCCAGCAGTTTGACGGGACAGAGGCTTGCAACTAATGAAAAACTGTTTTTT
TRBV18,TRBD1,TRBJ2-2,NA,CASSPGQANTGELFF,TGTGCCAGCTCACCGGGACAGGCGAACACCGGGGAGCTGTTTTTT
TRBV11-2,TRBD1,TRBJ1-1,few,CASSSGTGDLLAFF,TGTGCCAGCAGCTCGGGGACAGGGGATCTGCTAGCTTTCTTT
TRBV5-5,TRBD1,TRBJ1-5,NA,CASSLAGGQPQHF,TGTGCCAGCAGCTTGGCAGGGGGCCAGCCCCAGCATTTT
TRBV6-6,NA,TRBJ1-2,NA,CASSPPGTPYGYTF,TGTGCCAGCAGCCCACCCGGGACACCTTATGGCTACACCTTC
TRBV18,TRBD1,TRBJ1-2,NA,CASSLQGAYTF,TGTGCCAGCTCTTTACAGGGGGCCTACACCTTC
TRBV6-5,TRBD1,TRBJ1-1,few,CASSYSGQGWTEAFF,TGTGCCAGCAGTTACTCGGGACAGGGGTGGACTGAAGCTTTCTTT
TRBV25-1,TRBD1,TRBJ2-7,NA,CASSGQGRGEQYF,TGTGCCAGCAGCGGACAGGGTCGTGGAGAGCAGTACTTC
TRBV11-2,NA,TRBJ1-2,few,CASSLQTGGSPLSGYTF,TGTGCCAGCAGCTTACAAACTGGGGGGTCCCCACTATCTGGCTACACCTTC
TRBV6-5,NA,TRBJ2-7,NA,CASSLGHPAHPYEQYF,TGTGCCAGCAGTTTAGGCCATCCAGCGCACCCCTACGAGCAGTACTTC
TRBV9,NA,TRBJ2-1,NA,CASSPGTNAYNEQFF,TGTGCCAGCAGCCCCGGGACAAATGCCTACAATGAGCAGTTCTTC
TRBV11-3,NA,TRBJ2-7,NA,CASSARQSPYEQYF,TGTGCCAGCAGCGCGAGACAGAGTCCCTACGAGCAGTACTTC
TRBV15,NA,TRBJ2-7,NA,CATSPTGSYEQYF,TGTGCCACCAGCCCTACAGGCTCCTACGAGCAGTACTTC
TRBV28,NA,TRBJ2-7,NA,CASSDLDNLGDEQYF,TGTGCCAGCAGTGATCTTGACAACCTGGGTGACGAGCAGTACTTC
TRBV29-1,TRBD1,TRBJ2-7,NA,CSVDLGQSYEQYF,TGCAGCGTTGACTTGGGACAGTCCTACGAGCAGTACTTC
TRBV9,NA,TRBJ2-7,NA,CASSLGAAYEQYF,TGTGCCAGCAGCCTGGGGGCAGCCTACGAGCAGTACTTC
TRBV28,TRBD2,TRBJ2-5,once,CASSGAGETQYF,TGTGCCAGCAGTGGGGCGGGAGAGACCCAATACTTC
TRBV7-2,TRBD1,TRBJ1-2,NA,CASSRTGGDGYTF,TGTGCCAGCAGCAGGACAGGGGGGGACGGCTACACCTTC
TRBV28,NA,TRBJ1-5,NA,CAITSDAGTQHF,TGTGCCATTACCTCGGATGCCGGGACACAGCATTTT
TRBV5-1,TRBD2,TRBJ2-1,NA,CASSLGLAGAFANEQFF,TGCGCCAGCAGCTTGGGACTAGCGGGAGCATTCGCCAATGAGCAGTTCTTC
TRBV28,NA,TRBJ2-7,NA,CASSSGESPYEQYF,TGTGCCAGCAGTAGCGGCGAATCGCCCTACGAGCAGTACTTC
TRBV5-6,NA,TRBJ2-5,NA,CASSLDTETQYF,TGTGCCAGCAGCTTAGACACCGAGACCCAGTACTTC
TRBV6-5,TRBD1,TRBJ2-7,once,CASSYGTGGYEQYF,TGTGCCAGCAGTTACGGGACAGGAGGCTACGAGCAGTACTTC
TRBV7-6,TRBD2,TRBJ2-7,NA,CASSLGGLANSYEQYF,TGTGCCAGCAGCTTAGGGGGACTAGCAAACTCCTACGAGCAGTACTTC
TRBV28,TRBD2,TRBJ2-7,once,CASTTPGTSGRISYEQYF,TGTGCCAGCACGACACCCGGGACTAGCGGGCGAATCTCCTACGAGCAGTACTTC
TRBV18,TRBD2,TRBJ2-3,NA,CASSPGGPGLAGMSTQYF,TGTGCCAGCTCACCTGGGGGTCCGGGACTAGCGGGAATGAGTACGCAGTATTTT
TRBV18,NA,TRBJ2-5,NA,CASSPGVGYQETQYF,TGTGCCAGCTCACCCGGGGTAGGGTACCAAGAGACCCAGTACTTC
TRBV6-5,TRBD1,TRBJ2-2,NA,CASSRGQGNTGELFF,TGTGCCAGCAGCCGAGGACAGGGGAACACCGGGGAGCTGTTTTTT
TRBV5-6,NA,TRBJ1-5,NA,CASSLTGWNQPQHF,TGTGCCAGCAGCCTAACAGGGTGGAATCAGCCCCAGCATTTT
TRBV19,NA,TRBJ1-1,NA,CAIPRVVEGNTEAFF,TGTGCCATTCCTCGCGTAGTGGAGGGAAACACTGAAGCTTTCTTT
TRBV29-1,TRBD1,TRBJ1-1,NA,CSSRTGRNQNTEAFF,TGCAGCTCAAGGACAGGGCGAAACCAGAACACTGAAGCTTTCTTT
TRBV4-1,TRBD1,TRBJ1-1,NA,CASSQAWDRSNTEAFF,TGCGCCAGCAGCCAAGCCTGGGACAGGTCGAACACTGAAGCTTTCTTT
TRBV28,TRBD1,TRBJ2-3,NA,CASSLTPGQGPDTQYF,TGTGCCAGCAGTTTAACCCCGGGACAGGGTCCAGATACGCAGTATTTT
TRBV6-6,NA,TRBJ2-2,NA,CASTPRGGPNTGELFF,TGTGCCAGCACTCCGAGGGGAGGACCGAACACCGGGGAGCTGTTTTTT